A selection of T cell receptor beta chains follows, all from one sample in a study of blood T cell repertoires in COVID-19. Generated by immunoSEQ multiplex PCR, the TCRdb table keeps only in-frame clones and is missing some. The table includes about 190,000 clones, 70% to 90% detected once. Sequenced material: peripheral blood. These receptors originate from a woman in her thirties or forties who had recovered from COVID-19. The CDR3 runs from the conserved cysteine through the conserved F or W. Fields, in order: D gene, V gene, J gene, clone size, CDR3 protein, CDR3 DNA. D genes are given only for firm matches. Not every row has a clone size; where given, it reads once, few, many or a size class.

-	TRBV6-2/TRBV6-3	TRBJ2-7	-	CASSYKQSGIVPYEQYF	TGTGCCAGCAGTTACAAACAGTCGGGAATTGTACCCTACGAGCAGTACTTC
-	TRBV6-4	TRBJ1-1	-	CASSDSGRGGTEAFF	TGTGCCAGCAGTGACTCTGGGCGCGGGGGCACTGAAGCTTTCTTT
-	TRBV3-1/TRBV3-2	TRBJ1-5	-	CASRQTGSNQPQHF	TGTGCCAGCAGACAGACAGGCTCAAATCAGCCCCAGCATTTT
TRBD2	TRBV28	TRBJ2-7	-	CASSLLGTSESYEQYF	TGTGCCAGCAGTTTATTAGGGACTAGCGAGTCCTACGAGCAGTACTTC
TRBD1	TRBV5-1	TRBJ1-2	-	CASSFPGQGRGYTF	TGCGCCAGCAGCTTTCCGGGACAGGGCCGTGGCTACACCTTC
TRBD1	TRBV5-1	TRBJ2-7	-	CASGMSGTGGEQYF	TGCGCCAGCGGAATGTCCGGGACAGGGGGCGAGCAGTACTTC
-	TRBV6-6	TRBJ1-6	-	CASTITGRSPLHF	TGTGCCAGCACCATCACCGGTCGGTCACCCCTCCACTTT
-	TRBV24-1	TRBJ2-1	once	CATSDPSNEQFF	TGTGCCACCAGTGACCCGTCCAATGAGCAGTTCTTC
-	TRBV29-1	TRBJ2-5	-	CSVYERETQYF	TGCAGCGTTTACGAGCGAGAGACCCAGTACTTC
TRBD2	TRBV10-3	TRBJ2-1	-	CAISGGLAGGPEQFF	TGTGCCATCAGTGGCGGACTAGCGGGAGGACCCGAGCAGTTCTTC
TRBD1	TRBV29-1	TRBJ1-4	-	CSVGQGPSEKLFF	TGCAGCGTCGGACAGGGGCCTTCTGAAAAACTGTTTTTT
TRBD2	TRBV28	TRBJ2-1	-	CASSLGREPNEQFF	TGTGCCAGCAGTTTAGGGCGGGAGCCCAATGAGCAGTTCTTC
-	TRBV27	TRBJ1-2	-	CASSSLLNGHYGYTF	TGTGCCAGCTCGAGTCTCCTAAACGGTCACTATGGCTACACCTTC
TRBD1	TRBV12-5	TRBJ2-1	-	CASGLVGTGAYNEQFF	TGTGCTAGTGGTTTGGTAGGGACAGGGGCCTACAATGAGCAGTTCTTC
TRBD2	TRBV27	TRBJ2-2	-	CASSRRGEKMGGELFF	TGTGCCAGCAGTCGCCGGGGGGAAAAGATGGGCGGGGAGCTGTTTTTT
-	TRBV7-2	TRBJ2-2	-	CASSSGDGELFF	TGTGCCAGCAGCTCAGGGGACGGGGAGCTGTTTTTT
TRBD1	TRBV19	TRBJ1-2	-	CASSPRQGAVLGYTF	TGTGCCAGTAGTCCTCGACAGGGGGCCGTCTTGGGCTACACCTTC
TRBD2	TRBV18	TRBJ2-3	-	CASSPPGTSGTDTQYF	TGTGCCAGCTCACCGCCTGGGACTAGCGGCACAGATACGCAGTATTTT
TRBD1	TRBV13	TRBJ2-5	-	CASSVATHTGEETQYF	TGTGCCAGCAGCGTAGCAACTCATACAGGGGAAGAGACCCAGTACTTC
TRBD2	TRBV5-1	TRBJ2-1	-	CASSTSGSQHNEQFF	TGCGCCAGCAGCACTAGCGGGAGCCAACACAATGAGCAGTTCTTC
-	TRBV30	TRBJ2-5	-	CALTSWETQYF	TGTGCCTTGACTAGTTGGGAGACCCAGTACTTC
TRBD1	TRBV7-8	TRBJ2-7	-	CASTDRVLYEQYF	TGTGCCAGCACCGACAGGGTACTCTACGAGCAGTACTTC
TRBD2	TRBV7-9	TRBJ2-2	once	CASRPSGTNTGELFF	TGTGCCAGCAGACCTAGCGGAACGAACACCGGGGAGCTGTTTTTT
TRBD2	TRBV5-1	TRBJ2-5	-	CASSLGYGLAVYQETQYF	TGCGCCAGCAGCTTGGGGTATGGACTAGCGGTGTACCAAGAGACCCAGTACTTC
TRBD2	TRBV28	TRBJ2-7	-	CASSPLNSGRAFNEQYF	TGTGCCAGCAGTCCCCTAAATAGCGGGAGGGCCTTTAACGAGCAGTACTTC
TRBD2	TRBV6-4	TRBJ2-1	few	CASSDRTSGSNEQFF	TGTGCCAGCAGTGACAGGACTAGCGGGAGCAATGAGCAGTTCTTC
TRBD2	TRBV24-1	TRBJ2-1	-	CATSDPTSARDNEQFF	TGTGCCACCAGTGACCCCACTAGCGCGAGGGACAATGAGCAGTTCTTC
-	TRBV10-3	TRBJ2-7	-	CAIKRETDEQYF	TGTGCCATCAAACGGGAGACAGACGAGCAGTACTTC
-	TRBV11-2	TRBJ1-2	-	CASSKGGGYGYTF	TGTGCCAGCAGTAAAGGGGGGGGCTATGGCTACACCTTC
-	TRBV19	TRBJ2-5	-	CASSFNRGETQYF	TGTGCCAGTAGTTTTAATAGGGGGGAGACCCAGTACTTC
-	TRBV28	TRBJ1-2	-	CASSLGSLGDYGYTF	TGTGCCAGCAGTTTAGGCAGCCTAGGGGACTATGGCTACACCTTC
TRBD1	TRBV28	TRBJ2-4	-	CASSPSGQGPNIQYF	TGTGCCAGCAGTCCATCGGGACAGGGGCCAAACATTCAGTACTTC
TRBD2	TRBV25-1	TRBJ2-5	-	CASGSLAVQETQYF	TGTGCCAGCGGGTCCCTAGCGGTCCAAGAGACCCAGTACTTC
TRBD2	TRBV7-2	TRBJ2-5	-	CASSFNLAGAGETQYF	TGTGCCAGCAGCTTTAATCTAGCGGGAGCGGGAGAGACCCAGTACTTC
-	TRBV6-5	TRBJ1-1	-	CASDQGLNPEAFF	TGTGCCAGCGACCAGGGCCTGAACCCTGAAGCTTTCTTT
-	TRBV6-5	TRBJ2-1	-	CASSRLDYYNEQFF	TGTGCCAGCAGTCGACTTGACTACTACAATGAGCAGTTCTTC
TRBD2	TRBV29-1	TRBJ2-1	-	CSVEEFPGLAFNEQFF	TGCAGCGTTGAAGAATTTCCGGGACTAGCCTTCAATGAGCAGTTCTTC
TRBD2	TRBV19	TRBJ2-1	-	CASGGTGLAASYNEQFF	TGTGCCAGTGGGGGTACGGGACTAGCGGCCTCCTACAATGAGCAGTTCTTC
TRBD2	TRBV12-5	TRBJ2-3	-	CASGTSGRGTDTQYF	TGTGCTAGTGGTACTAGCGGGAGGGGCACAGATACGCAGTATTTT
TRBD2	TRBV25-1	TRBJ2-7	-	CASSEGLAGPDEQYF	TGTGCCAGCAGTGAAGGTCTAGCGGGACCCGACGAGCAGTACTTC
TRBD2	TRBV18	TRBJ2-5	-	CASSPRGGRETQYF	TGTGCCAGCTCACCTCGGGGAGGGCGAGAGACCCAGTACTTC
TRBD1	TRBV7-8	TRBJ1-5	-	CASSPGGQGAGQPQHF	TGTGCCAGCAGCCCAGGGGGACAGGGGGCCGGTCAGCCCCAGCATTTT
-	TRBV7-9	TRBJ2-7	-	CASSRETASYEQYF	TGTGCCAGCAGCCGTGAAACAGCCTCTTACGAGCAGTACTTC
TRBD1	TRBV27	TRBJ2-2	-	CASSPRTGGSTGELFF	TGTGCCAGCAGTCCCCGGACAGGGGGATCCACCGGGGAGCTGTTTTTT
-	TRBV5-1	TRBJ2-1	once	CASSLEGTTYNEQFF	TGCGCCAGCAGCTTGGAAGGGACAACCTACAATGAGCAGTTCTTC
TRBD1	TRBV18	TRBJ2-7	-	CASSPAVGTDLNEQYF	TGTGCCAGCTCACCGGCTGTTGGGACAGACCTGAACGAGCAGTACTTC
TRBD2	TRBV29-1	TRBJ2-5	-	CSALAGETQYF	TGCAGCGCCCTAGCGGGAGAGACCCAGTACTTC
TRBD1	TRBV10-3	TRBJ1-1	-	CAIKGTENTEAFF	TGTGCCATCAAAGGGACAGAGAACACTGAAGCTTTCTTT
TRBD2	TRBV19	TRBJ2-7	-	CASTPNAGAQEQYF	TGTGCCAGTACCCCTAATGCGGGAGCACAAGAGCAGTACTTC
-	TRBV28	TRBJ2-1	-	CASSDPGQGKFF	TGTGCCAGCAGTGACCCGGGGCAGGGGAAGTTCTTC
TRBD2	TRBV11-2	TRBJ2-3	-	CASSAPAGGTDTQYF	TGTGCCAGCAGCGCCCCAGCGGGAGGAACAGATACGCAGTATTTT
TRBD2	TRBV4-3	TRBJ2-7	-	CASSQEIPGLASYEQYF	TGCGCCAGCAGCCAAGAAATCCCGGGACTAGCCTCCTACGAGCAGTACTTC
-	TRBV11-1	TRBJ2-1	-	CASSLAPVGRFYYNEQFF	TGTGCCAGCAGCTTAGCTCCTGTCGGGAGATTCTACTACAATGAGCAGTTCTTC
-	TRBV14	TRBJ2-5	-	CASSQAVDAVTLETQYF	TGTGCCAGCAGCCAAGCCGTTGACGCGGTGACCTTAGAGACCCAGTACTTC
-	TRBV29-1	TRBJ2-5	-	CSVGQRQETQYF	TGCAGCGTTGGACAGCGTCAAGAGACCCAGTACTTC
-	TRBV30	TRBJ2-7	-	CAWAGHPYEQYF	TGTGCCTGGGCCGGACATCCCTACGAGCAGTACTTC
TRBD1	TRBV20-1	TRBJ1-6	-	CSASTAGGRNNSPLHF	TGCAGTGCTAGTACGGCAGGGGGACGTAATAATTCACCCCTCCACTTT
-	TRBV11-2	TRBJ1-2	few	CASSLLAPGYGYTF	TGTGCCAGCAGCTTATTGGCTCCCGGGTATGGCTACACCTTC
TRBD1	TRBV7-2	TRBJ1-3	-	CASSFTGGSGNTIYF	TGTGCCAGCAGCTTTACAGGGGGCTCTGGAAACACCATATATTTT